The 2 T cell receptor beta chains below all came from one sample that was sequenced in a study of blood T cells in healthy people across ages. The second PCR ran about 6 to 12 cycles with a sample-barcoded 5' primer and J-beta primers. TCRdb re-derived calls from the 5' RACE reads in MiXCR, one entry per CDR3 protein. The data contain under 1,000,000 distinct CDR3 sequences, roughly 46% of them singletons. The sequenced sample was blood. The receptor source for this set is a man aged 80 or over in good health.

The gene calls are TRBV5-1 and TRBJ2-7; either TRBD1 or TRBD2 may supply D (5 bases each). The DNA end favors TRBJ2-5, so the J call may be wrong. CDR1 SGHRS and CDR2 YFSETQ come from the germline V gene. This CDR3 comprises 16 residues. The CDR3 coding sequence is TGCGCCAGCAGACCGCTAATAAACCTGGGGGATGAGACCCAGTACTTC. It codes for CASRPLINLGDETQYF.

V is TRBV3-1 and J is TRBJ2-1; TRBD2 aligns across 8 bases. CDR1 LGHDT and CDR2 YNNKEL come from the germline V gene (reference sequence). The trim removed 1 base at V and 3 bases at J, leaving 5 bases unmatched. The CDR3 has 16 amino acids. CDR3 DNA: TGTGCCAGCAGCCAAGGAGGCGGGGGGTTCTACAATGAGCAGTTCTTC. Translating it yields CASSQGGGGFYNEQFF.